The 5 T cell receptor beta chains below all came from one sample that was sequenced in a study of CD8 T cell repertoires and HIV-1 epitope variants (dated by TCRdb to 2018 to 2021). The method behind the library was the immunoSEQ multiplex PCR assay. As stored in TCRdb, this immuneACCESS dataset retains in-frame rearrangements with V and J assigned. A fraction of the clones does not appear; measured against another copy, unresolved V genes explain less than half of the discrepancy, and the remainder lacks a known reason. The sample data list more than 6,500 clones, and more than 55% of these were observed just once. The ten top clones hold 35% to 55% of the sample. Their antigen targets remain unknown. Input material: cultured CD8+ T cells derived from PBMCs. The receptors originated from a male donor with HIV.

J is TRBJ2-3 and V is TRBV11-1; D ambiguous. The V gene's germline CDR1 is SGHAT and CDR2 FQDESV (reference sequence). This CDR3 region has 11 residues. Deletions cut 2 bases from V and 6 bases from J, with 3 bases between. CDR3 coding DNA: TGTGCCAGCAGCTTATCTGATACGCAGTATTTT. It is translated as CASSLSDTQYF.

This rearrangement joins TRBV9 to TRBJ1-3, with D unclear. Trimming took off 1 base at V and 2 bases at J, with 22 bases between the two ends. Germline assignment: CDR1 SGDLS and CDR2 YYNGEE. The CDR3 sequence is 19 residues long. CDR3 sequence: CASSVSRFLASFAGNTIYF. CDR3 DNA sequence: TGTGCCAGCAGCGTAAGCCGTTTTTTAGCAAGTTTCGCTGGAAACACCATATATTTT.

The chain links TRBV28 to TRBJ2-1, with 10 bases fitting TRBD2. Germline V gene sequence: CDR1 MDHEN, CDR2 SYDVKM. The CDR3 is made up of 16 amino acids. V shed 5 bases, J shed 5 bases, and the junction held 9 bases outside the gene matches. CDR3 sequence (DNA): TGTGCCAGCAGTCTTAGAGCGGGGGGGATCAACAATGAGCAGTTCTTC. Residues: CASSLRAGGINNEQFF. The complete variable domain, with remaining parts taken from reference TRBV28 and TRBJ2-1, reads DVKVTQSSRYLVKRTGEKVFLECVQDMDHENMFWYRQDPGLGLRLIYFSYDVKMKEKGDIPEGYSVSREKKERFSLILESASTNQTSMYLCASSLRAGGINNEQFFGPGTRLTVL.

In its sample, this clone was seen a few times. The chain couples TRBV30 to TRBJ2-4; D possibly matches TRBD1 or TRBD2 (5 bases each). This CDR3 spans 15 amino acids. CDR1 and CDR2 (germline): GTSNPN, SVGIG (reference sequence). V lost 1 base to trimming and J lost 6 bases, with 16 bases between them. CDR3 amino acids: CAWSAGSGAGNIQYF. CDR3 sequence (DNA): TGTGCCTGGAGTGCCGGGTCCGGGGCGGGAAACATTCAGTACTTC. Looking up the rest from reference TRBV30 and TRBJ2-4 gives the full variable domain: SQTIHQWPATLVQPVGSPLSLECTVEGTSNPNLYWYRQAAGRGLQLLFYSVGIGQISSEVPQNLSASRPQDRQFILSSKKLLLSDSGFYLCAWSAGSGAGNIQYFGAGTRLSVL.

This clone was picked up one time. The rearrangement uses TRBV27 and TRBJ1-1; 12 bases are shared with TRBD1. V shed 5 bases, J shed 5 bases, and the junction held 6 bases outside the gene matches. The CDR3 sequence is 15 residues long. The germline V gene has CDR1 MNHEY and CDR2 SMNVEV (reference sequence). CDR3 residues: CASSLGTGGETEAFF. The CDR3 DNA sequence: TGTGCCAGCAGTCTCGGGACAGGGGGCGAGACTGAAGCTTTCTTT.